The following is a T cell receptor (beta chain) sequence with its context. Its specificity is unknown. These data originate in a study of blood T cells in healthy people across ages. Study outcomes and limitations: Changes seen in expanded clonotypes were possibly confounded by donor CMV status left unknown. Conclusively comparing naive with antigen-experienced cells was impossible with unsorted PBMCs. It was found that TCR beta diversity correlated strongly with the percentage of naive T cells.

Using a J-beta primer mix together with a sample-barcoded 5' primer, a second PCR was run for roughly 6 to 12 cycles. TCRdb re-derived calls from the 5' RACE reads in MiXCR, one entry per CDR3 protein. Altogether roughly 800,000 distinct CDR3 sequences are present, about three fifths being singletons, with the ten largest covering around 20%. This CDR3 region has 15 residues. Germline V gene sequence: CDR1 SQVTM, CDR2 ANQGSEA. With 1 base removed from V and 3 bases from J, the gap between germline ends came to 15 bases. The sample was blood. This receptor was obtained from a man aged 30-40 years in good health. The chain links TRBV29-1 to TRBJ2-5, with a tentative D call TRBD2 (5 bases). CDR3 sequence reads: CSVEVSGDYKETQYF. In nucleotides, the CDR3 is TGCAGCGTTGAAGTGTCGGGCGACTACAAAGAGACCCAGTACTTC.